Listed here are 31 T cell receptor beta chains from one sample, sequenced in a study of T-cell memory formation after mild COVID-19. TCRdb redid the calling of the 5' RACE reads with MiXCR, one entry per CDR3 protein. The table includes a few hundred thousand distinct CDR3 sequences, around 30% detected once. The sample comprised PBMCs or a T cell subset sorted from them (not recorded which). These receptors were taken from an adult woman who had mild COVID-19 (a few samples of this study predate the infection). Cell type and time point are not known.

The table lists this clonotype with a few counts. CDR3 bases: TGCGCCAGCAGCCGGGGAGGGTCAGAGACCCAGTACTTC. Translated, it gives CASSRGGSETQYF. The J gene is TRBJ2-5, the V gene TRBV5-1; 7 nucleotides agree with TRBD2. This CDR3 region has 13 residues. CDR1 is SGHRS and CDR2 is YFSETQ in the germline V gene. V shed 4 bases, J shed 4 bases, and the junction held 4 bases outside the gene matches.

This clonotype was observed a handful of times. The CDR3 DNA reads as TGTGCCAGCAGCCCCGCCGGAGTGACGAATGAGCAGTTCTTC. It is translated as CASSPAGVTNEQFF. The genes are TRBV7-3 and TRBJ2-1; D is unresolved. This CDR3 comprises 14 residues. CDR1 and CDR2 from the germline V gene are SGHTA and FQGTGA. V shed 5 bases and J shed 7 bases, with 15 bases lying between them.

This clonotype was counted between two and nine times. The chain joins TRBV5-5 to TRBJ1-5, with unresolved D. V was cut by 4 bases and J by 0 bases, with 11 bases left in between. This CDR3 is 15 amino acids long. Germline CDR1 is SGHKS and CDR2 is YYEKEE (reference sequence). CDR3 nucleotides: TGTGCCAGCAGCATGGACGGTTATAGCAATCAGCCCCAGCATTTT. This sequence encodes CASSMDGYSNQPQHF.

This chain connects TRBV12-3 or TRBV12-4 to TRBJ2-2, with unresolved D. The CDR3 totals 13 residues. With 2 bases removed from V and 5 bases from J, the gap between germline ends came to 6 bases. The CDR3 DNA is TGTGCCAGCAGTTTATCGGAGACCGGGGAGCTGTTTTTT. As protein: CASSLSETGELFF.

This clonotype occurred a few times. This chain connects TRBV7-2 to TRBJ2-2; D is unclear. Per the germline V gene, CDR1 is SGHTA and CDR2 is FQGNSA. V was cut by 1 base and J by 0 bases, with 3 bases left in between. The CDR3 runs to 14 residues. Written as DNA, the CDR3 is TGTGCCAGCAGCTTAGTATCGAACACCGGGGAGCTGTTTTTT. Residues: CASSLVSNTGELFF.

This clonotype has just a few counts. The gene calls are TRBV6-4 and TRBJ2-7, with D perhaps assigned TRBD1 or TRBD2 (5 bases each). CDR3 size: 15 residues. Germline V gene sequence: CDR1 MRHNA, CDR2 SNTAGT. V dropped 0 bases and J dropped 2 bases, with 11 bases sitting between them. The CDR3 DNA sequence: TGTGCCAGCAGTGACTCGAAGGGGAGCACCTACGAGCAGTACTTC. This sequence encodes CASSDSKGSTYEQYF.

This clonotype was observed a few times. The chain uses TRBV24-1 and TRBJ1-2, with a possible D match to TRBD1 (5 bases). The CDR3 loop spans 14 amino acids. With 10 bases removed from V and 2 bases from J, the gap between germline ends came to 16 bases. Germline V lookup: CDR1 KGHDR, CDR2 SFDVKD. The DNA for the CDR3 is TGTGCCACGGCCCCCGGTTGGGGGAACTATGGCTACACCTTC. It encodes CATAPGWGNYGYTF.

This clonotype came up a few times. The chain combines TRBV5-6 with TRBJ1-1; weak D call: TRBD1 (5 bases). This CDR3 comprises 14 residues. Germline CDR1 and CDR2: SGHDT and YYEEEE. The V and J ends lost 4 bases and 1 base respectively, with 11 bases between them. CDR3 protein: CASSALQGNTEAFF. The CDR3, as DNA: TGTGCCAGCAGCGCCCTTCAGGGGAACACTGAAGCTTTCTTT.

The gene calls are TRBV5-1 and TRBJ2-3, with D unresolved. Germline V gives CDR1 SGHRS, CDR2 YFSETQ. This CDR3 region has 13 residues. The ends were cut back, 1 base at V and 2 bases at J, with 5 bases in the middle. The CDR3 protein is CASSLSTTDTQYF. CDR3 in DNA: TGCGCCAGCAGCTTGAGCACCACAGATACGCAGTATTTT. Based on the CDR3 plus reference TRBV5-1 and TRBJ2-3, the full variable domain is KAGVTQTPRYLIKTRGQQVTLSCSPISGHRSVSWYQQTPGQGLQFLFEYFSETQRNKGNFPGRFSGRQFSNSRSEMNVSTLELGDSALYLCASSLSTTDTQYFGPGTRLTVL.

This clonotype was seen a few times. The chain uses TRBV5-1 and TRBJ2-7; TRBD1 agrees at 8 bases. Trimming at V came to 4 bases and at J to 5 bases, leaving 8 bases not matched to a gene. The length of the CDR3 is 14 residues. CDR1 is SGHRS and CDR2 is YFSETQ in the germline V gene. The CDR3 loop is CASSHRTGLDEQYF. The CDR3 nucleotides read TGCGCCAGCAGCCACAGGACAGGGCTCGACGAGCAGTACTTC.

This clonotype turned up a few times. V gene TRBV25-1 combines with J gene TRBJ2-5, with 8 bases that match TRBD2. Looked up from germline, CDR1 is MGHDK and CDR2 is SYGVNS. There are 15 residues in the CDR3. The V gene end was trimmed by 4 bases and the J gene end by 3 bases; junction bases not matched to a gene: 7. CDR3 sequence reads: CASSGVAGLKETQYF. In DNA form, the CDR3 reads TGTGCCAGCAGTGGGGTAGCGGGATTAAAAGAGACCCAGTACTTC. The variable domain in full, completed from reference TRBV25-1 and TRBJ2-5, reads EADIYQTPRYLVIGTGKKITLECSQTMGHDKMYWYQQDPGMELHLIHYSYGVNSTEKGDLSSESTVSRIRTEHFPLTLESARPSHTSQYLCASSGVAGLKETQYFGPGTRLLVL.

This sequence joins TRBV20-1 and TRBJ2-7; 10 bases fit TRBD2. V was clipped by 1 base and J by 0 bases; unmatched bases: 9. The V gene's germline CDR1 is DFQATT and CDR2 SNEGSKA (reference sequence). This CDR3 has 17 residues. CDR3 sequence: CSARAAVLAGGSYEQYF. The CDR3, as DNA: TGCAGTGCTAGAGCGGCGGTCTTAGCGGGAGGCTCCTACGAGCAGTACTTC.

The chain employs TRBV15 and TRBJ2-5; a possible D gene is TRBD2 (7 bases). CDR1 and CDR2 (germline): LNHNV, YYDKDF (reference sequence). The CDR3 sequence is 14 residues long. Trimming took 0 bases from V and 5 from J, leaving 10 bases between them. The CDR3 bases are TGTGCCACCAGCAGAGATGAGGGGGGGGAGACCCAGTACTTC. It codes for CATSRDEGGETQYF.

This chain links TRBV7-2 with TRBJ2-3, with D perhaps matching TRBD1 (7 bases). The V end lost 3 bases, the J end lost 5 bases, and 18 bases lay between the germline ends. Germline V gene sequence: CDR1 SGHTA, CDR2 FQGNSA. There are 16 residues in the CDR3. The CDR3 spells CASSFRVAGGLDTQYF. Here the CDR3 DNA reads TGTGCCAGCAGCTTCAGGGTGGCAGGGGGGTTAGATACGCAGTATTTT.

This clonotype was seen a few times. This sequence joins TRBV10-3 and TRBJ2-2; maybe TRBD2 (6 bases). The germline V gene encodes CDR1 ENHRY and CDR2 SYGVKD. With 3 bases removed from V and 7 bases from J, the gap between germline ends came to 9 bases. The CDR3 totals 13 residues. DNA of the CDR3: TGTGCCATCAGTGACGGAGGGGTCGGGGAGCTGTTTTTT. The encoded protein is CAISDGGVGELFF.

This clonotype was seen a few times. This chain uses TRBV4-1 with TRBJ1-1; a possible D gene is TRBD1 (5 bases). The germline CDR1 and CDR2 sequences are MGHRA and YSYEKL. This CDR3 has 15 residues. V was clipped by 0 bases and J by 4 bases, with 12 bases between them. In nucleotides, the CDR3 is TGCGCCAGCAGCCAAGATCGAGGGGTGGGCACTGAAGCTTTCTTT. Translated, it gives CASSQDRGVGTEAFF.

This clonotype occurred many times. The chain recombines TRBV2 with TRBJ2-3; D not certain. CDR1 and CDR2 from the germline V gene are SNHLY and FYNNEI. The germline V and J ends were trimmed by 8 bases and 0 bases, with 12 bases remaining between them. There are 14 residues in the CDR3. CDR3 sequence reads: CASLMDGSTDTQYF. The CDR3 DNA follows: TGTGCCAGCCTAATGGACGGTAGCACAGATACGCAGTATTTT.

This clonotype was seen just once. This sequence joins TRBV13 and TRBJ1-4, with 9 nucleotides matching TRBD1. CDR3 length: 17 residues. Trimming cost V 4 bases and J 0 bases; bases outside gene matches: 6. Germline V gene sequence: CDR1 PRHDT, CDR2 FYEKMQ (reference sequence). As DNA, the CDR3 is TGTGCCAGCAGCTATTGGACAGGGGTCGCAACTAATGAAAAACTGTTTTTT. It specifies CASSYWTGVATNEKLFF.

The V gene is TRBV7-6, the J gene TRBJ1-3; weak D call: TRBD1 (5 bases). The CDR3 spans 16 residues. Germline CDR1 and CDR2: SGHVS and FNYEAQ. V was trimmed by 5 bases and J by 5 bases, leaving 19 bases between them. Here the CDR3 DNA reads TGTGCCAGCAGCCCAAGCTTCGGGACGGAGAGAAACACCATATATTTT. Amino acid sequence: CASSPSFGTERNTIYF.

The chain is built from TRBV20-1 and TRBJ2-3; 9 positions match TRBD2. The V gene end was trimmed by 3 bases and the J gene end by 3 bases; junction bases not matched to a gene: 16. The length of the CDR3 is 18 residues. CDR1 is DFQATT and CDR2 is SNEGSKA in the germline V gene (reference sequence). CDR3 sequence reads: CSARPLTSGWGDTDTQYF. CDR3 nucleotides: TGCAGTGCTAGGCCCTTAACTAGCGGGTGGGGAGATACAGATACGCAGTATTTT.

The chain recombines TRBV3-1 with TRBJ2-5; perhaps TRBD2 as D (5 bases). The CDR3 is 14 amino acids. V was trimmed by 0 bases and J by 2 bases, leaving 7 bases between them. Germline-derived CDR1 and CDR2 are LGHDT and YNNKEL (reference sequence). CDR3 DNA sequence: TGTGCCAGCAGCCAAGATGAGCGGCAAGAGACCCAGTACTTC. Protein sequence: CASSQDERQETQYF.

The rearrangement uses TRBV12-3 or TRBV12-4 and TRBJ2-7; D may be TRBD1 or TRBD2 (5 bases each). Trimming cost V 6 bases and J 1 base, with 22 bases left between them. This CDR3 spans 17 amino acids. This CDR3 is CASSPPNPSGGSYEQYF. Here the CDR3 DNA reads TGTGCCAGCAGCCCCCCTAATCCTAGTGGGGGATCCTACGAGCAGTACTTC.

This clonotype has more than one count but fewer than ten. The chain carries TRBV12-3 or TRBV12-4 and TRBJ2-2, with D possibly matching TRBD2 (5 bases). Trimming removed 4 bases at V and 5 bases at J, with 11 bases between. This CDR3 spans 14 amino acids. For the CDR3, the DNA is TGTGCCAGCAGTTATGCTAGCAGGACCGGGGAGCTGTTTTTT. Translation gives CASSYASRTGELFF.

The V and J genes are TRBV15 and TRBJ2-3, with TRBD1 matching 7 bases. CDR1 is LNHNV, CDR2 YYDKDF, per germline (reference sequence). Trimming at V came to 1 base and at J to 1 base, leaving 5 bases not matched to a gene. This CDR3 is built from 16 residues. The DNA of the CDR3 is TGTGCCACCAGCAGAGGCACAGGGGTCGGCACAGATACGCAGTATTTT. As protein: CATSRGTGVGTDTQYF.

In its sample, this clonotype was seen a few times. The V call is TRBV5-1, the J call TRBJ2-7; D may be TRBD1 or TRBD2 (5 bases each). Trimming took 4 bases from V and 2 from J, leaving 13 bases between them. The V gene's germline CDR1 is SGHRS and CDR2 YFSETQ. CDR3 length equals 14 residues. In DNA, the CDR3 is TGCGCCAGCAGCGCCGCCGGGGCCACCTACGAGCAGTACTTC. It is translated as CASSAAGATYEQYF.

V gene TRBV5-1 combines with J gene TRBJ1-2; 7 bases match TRBD1. V lost 4 bases and J lost 10; bases outside the gene matches: 4. This CDR3 has 11 residues. Germline V gives CDR1 SGHRS, CDR2 YFSETQ. CDR3 region: CASSPGTDYTF. As DNA, the CDR3 is TGCGCCAGCAGCCCCGGGACAGACTACACCTTC.

J is TRBJ2-7 and V is TRBV5-1, with 9 bases that match TRBD2. CDR1 SGHRS and CDR2 YFSETQ come from the germline V gene. CDR3 size: 16 residues. The J segment lost 3 bases and the V segment lost 5 bases, leaving 12 bases of the junction unmatched. The CDR3 region is CASSFFWTSEGYEQYF. CDR3 bases: TGCGCCAGCAGTTTTTTTTGGACTAGCGAGGGCTACGAGCAGTACTTC.

This clonotype has only a few counts. The rearrangement links TRBV12-3 or TRBV12-4 to TRBJ1-5; D might be TRBD1 (5 bases). CDR3 size: 15 residues. With 4 bases removed from V and 0 bases from J, the gap between germline ends came to 10 bases. This CDR3 reads CASSSQADSNQPQHF. The CDR3 DNA reads TGTGCCAGCAGTTCACAGGCGGATAGCAATCAGCCCCAGCATTTT.

This clonotype was counted a few times. The chain links TRBV4-1 to TRBJ2-1, with 10 bases matching TRBD2. Germline V gene lookup returns CDR1 MGHRA and CDR2 YSYEKL. The CDR3 contains 16 residues. V dropped 0 bases and J dropped 2; count of bases not matched to a gene: 1. CDR3 DNA sequence: TGCGCCAGCAGCCAAGATAGCGGGGGGACCTACAATGAGCAGTTCTTC. Translated, it gives CASSQDSGGTYNEQFF.

J is TRBJ2-7 and V is TRBV25-1, with TRBD2 matching over 7 bases. The CDR3 is 12 residues long. The V gene's germline CDR1 is MGHDK and CDR2 SYGVNS. V was clipped by 7 bases and J by 9 bases; unmatched bases: 9. CDR3 sequence: CASTQGAGAQYF. In DNA, the CDR3 is TGTGCCAGCACCCAAGGGGCGGGAGCGCAGTACTTC.

Of note for this clonotype: An end of the junction differs from the germline gene, which may be a read error. V and J are TRBV7-2 and TRBJ1-5; 7 positions agree with TRBD1. CDR1 is SGHTA and CDR2 is FQGNSA in the germline V gene. There are 13 residues in the CDR3. This CDR3 is CASSLARDSRLAF. The CDR3 DNA is TGTGCCAGCAGCTTAGCCCGGGACAGCCGTCTGGCTTTT.